The clone carrying this T cell receptor beta chain turned up a few times. As yet, its antigen is unknown. The sample originates from a study of a mutant IDH1 vaccine in newly diagnosed glioma. Trimming removed 5 bases from V and 5 bases from J; junction bases left unmatched: 8. Per germline, CDR1 MNHEY and CDR2 SMNVEV (reference sequence). The CDR3 is 15 residues long. Time point: week 5, during vaccination. A single vaccine dose contained 300 ug of mutant IDH1 20-mer peptide, and topical imiquimod was used with it. Clones were sequenced by immunoSEQ multiplex PCR, and TCRdb holds only the in-frame ones, with some missing. The sample carries about 50,000 clones, around 78% recorded once.

Material: PBMCs, obtained from a glioma patient whose treatment included an IDH1 peptide vaccine. V is TRBV27 and J is TRBJ2-7; 11 bases are shared with TRBD1. The sequence was obtained from a man in his forties or fifties with glioma. In nucleotides, the CDR3 is TGTGCCAGCAGTCCGCGGACAGGGGGCTTAAACGAGCAGTACTTC. It codes for CASSPRTGGLNEQYF.